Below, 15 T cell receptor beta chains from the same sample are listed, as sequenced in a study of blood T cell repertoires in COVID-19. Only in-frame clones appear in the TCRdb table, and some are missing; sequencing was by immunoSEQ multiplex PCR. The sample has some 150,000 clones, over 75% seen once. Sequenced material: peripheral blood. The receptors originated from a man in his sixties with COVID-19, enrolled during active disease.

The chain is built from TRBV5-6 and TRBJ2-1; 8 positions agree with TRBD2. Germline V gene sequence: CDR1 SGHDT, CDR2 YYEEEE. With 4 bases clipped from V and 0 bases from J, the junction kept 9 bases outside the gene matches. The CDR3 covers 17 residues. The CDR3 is CASSTPTSVSSYNEQFF. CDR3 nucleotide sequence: TGTGCCAGCAGCACGCCGACTAGCGTCAGCTCCTACAATGAGCAGTTCTTC.

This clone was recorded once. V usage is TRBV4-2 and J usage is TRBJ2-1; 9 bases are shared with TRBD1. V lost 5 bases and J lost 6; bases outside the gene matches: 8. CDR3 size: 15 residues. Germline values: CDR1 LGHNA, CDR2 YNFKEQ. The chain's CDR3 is CASSLPGQGPNEQFF. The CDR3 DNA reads TGTGCCAGCAGCTTACCGGGACAGGGTCCCAATGAGCAGTTCTTC.

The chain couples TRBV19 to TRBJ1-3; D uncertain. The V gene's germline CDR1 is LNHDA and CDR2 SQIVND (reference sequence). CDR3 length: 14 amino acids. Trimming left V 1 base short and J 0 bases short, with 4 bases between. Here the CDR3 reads CASSIGSSGNTIYF. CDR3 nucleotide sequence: TGTGCCAGTAGTATAGGCAGCTCTGGAAACACCATATATTTT.

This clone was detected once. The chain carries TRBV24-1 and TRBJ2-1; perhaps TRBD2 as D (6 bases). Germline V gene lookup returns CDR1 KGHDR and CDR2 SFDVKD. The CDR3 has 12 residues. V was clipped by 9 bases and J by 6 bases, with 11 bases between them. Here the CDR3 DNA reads TGTGCCACCGGGGGGAAGGGCAATGAGCAGTTCTTC. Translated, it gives CATGGKGNEQFF.

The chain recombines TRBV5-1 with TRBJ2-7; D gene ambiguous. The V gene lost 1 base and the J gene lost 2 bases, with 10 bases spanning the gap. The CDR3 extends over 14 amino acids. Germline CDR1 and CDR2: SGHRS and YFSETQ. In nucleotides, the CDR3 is TGCGCCAGCAGCTTGTTGGAAGAGGCCTACGAGCAGTACTTC. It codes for CASSLLEEAYEQYF.

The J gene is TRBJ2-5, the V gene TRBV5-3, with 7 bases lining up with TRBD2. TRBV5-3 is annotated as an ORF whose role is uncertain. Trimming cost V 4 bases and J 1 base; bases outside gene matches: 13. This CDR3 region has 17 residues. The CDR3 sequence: CARSPPPSSGGQETQYF. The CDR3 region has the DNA TGTGCCAGAAGCCCCCCCCCTTCTAGCGGAGGCCAAGAGACCCAGTACTTC.

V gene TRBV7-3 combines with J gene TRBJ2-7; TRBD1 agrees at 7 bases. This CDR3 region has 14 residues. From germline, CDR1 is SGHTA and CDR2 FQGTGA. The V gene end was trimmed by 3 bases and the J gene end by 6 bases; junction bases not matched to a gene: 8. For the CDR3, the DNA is TGTGCCAGCAGCTTTGCGGACAGGAATGGCGAGCAGTACTTC. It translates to CASSFADRNGEQYF.

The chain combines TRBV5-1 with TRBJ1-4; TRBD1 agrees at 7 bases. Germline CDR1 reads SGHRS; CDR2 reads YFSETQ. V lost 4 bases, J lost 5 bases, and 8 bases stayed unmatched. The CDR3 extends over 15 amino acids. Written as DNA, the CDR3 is TGCGCCAGCAGCATAACCGGGACAGACAATGAAAAACTGTTTTTT. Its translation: CASSITGTDNEKLFF.

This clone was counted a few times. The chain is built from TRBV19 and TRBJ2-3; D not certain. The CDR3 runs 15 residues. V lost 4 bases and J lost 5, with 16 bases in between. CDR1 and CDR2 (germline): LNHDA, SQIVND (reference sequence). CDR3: CASSSAERVGDTQYF. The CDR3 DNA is TGTGCCAGTAGTAGCGCGGAACGGGTGGGAGATACGCAGTATTTT.

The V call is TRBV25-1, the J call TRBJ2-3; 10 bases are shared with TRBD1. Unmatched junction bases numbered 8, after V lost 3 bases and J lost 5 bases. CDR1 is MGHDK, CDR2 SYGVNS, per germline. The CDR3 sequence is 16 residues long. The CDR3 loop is CASSDPRQGAVDTQYF. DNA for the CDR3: TGTGCCAGCAGTGATCCAAGACAGGGGGCTGTAGATACGCAGTATTTT.

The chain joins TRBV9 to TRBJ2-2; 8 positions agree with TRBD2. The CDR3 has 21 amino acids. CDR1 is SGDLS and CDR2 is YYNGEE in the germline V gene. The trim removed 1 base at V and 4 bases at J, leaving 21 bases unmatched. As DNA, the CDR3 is TGTGCCAGCAGCGTATCCCTCAATCGGTTTAGCGGGAAAGTCGGCACCGGGGAGCTGTTTTTT. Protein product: CASSVSLNRFSGKVGTGELFF. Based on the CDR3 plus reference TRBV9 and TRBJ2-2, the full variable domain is DSGVTQTPKHLITATGQRVTLRCSPRSGDLSVYWYQQSLDQGLQFLIQYYNGEERAKGNILERFSAQQFPDLHSELNLSSLELGDSALYFCASSVSLNRFSGKVGTGELFFGEGSRLTVL.

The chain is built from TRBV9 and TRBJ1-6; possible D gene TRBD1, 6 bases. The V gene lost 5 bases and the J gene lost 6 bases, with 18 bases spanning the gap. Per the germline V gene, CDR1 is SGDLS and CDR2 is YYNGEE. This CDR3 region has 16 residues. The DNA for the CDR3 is TGTGCCAGCAGAGAGGGAGGGGGGTTTAGTAATTCACCCCTCCACTTT. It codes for CASREGGGFSNSPLHF. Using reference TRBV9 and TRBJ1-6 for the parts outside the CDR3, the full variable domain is DSGVTQTPKHLITATGQRVTLRCSPRSGDLSVYWYQQSLDQGLQFLIQYYNGEERAKGNILERFSAQQFPDLHSELNLSSLELGDSALYFCASREGGGFSNSPLHFGNGTRLTVT.

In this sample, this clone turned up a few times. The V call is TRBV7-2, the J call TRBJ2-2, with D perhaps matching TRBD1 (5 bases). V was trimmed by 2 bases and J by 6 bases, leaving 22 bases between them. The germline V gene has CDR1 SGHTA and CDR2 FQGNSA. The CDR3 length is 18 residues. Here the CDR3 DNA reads TGTGCCAGCAGCTTAATGACATTGCAAAGGGGTCCGGCCGGGGAGCTGTTTTTT. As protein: CASSLMTLQRGPAGELFF.

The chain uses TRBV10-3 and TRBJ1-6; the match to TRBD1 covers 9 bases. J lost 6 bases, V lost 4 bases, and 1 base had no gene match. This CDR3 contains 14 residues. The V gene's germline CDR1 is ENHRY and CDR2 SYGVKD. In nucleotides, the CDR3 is TGTGCCATCAGTGCACAGGGGGCTAATTCACCCCTCCACTTT. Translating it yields CAISAQGANSPLHF.

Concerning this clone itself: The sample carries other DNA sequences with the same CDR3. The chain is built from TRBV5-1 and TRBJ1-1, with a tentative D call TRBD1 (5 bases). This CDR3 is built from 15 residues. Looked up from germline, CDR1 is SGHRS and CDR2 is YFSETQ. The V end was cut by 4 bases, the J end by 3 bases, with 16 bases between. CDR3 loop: CASSPREGSDTEAFF. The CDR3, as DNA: TGCGCCAGCAGCCCGAGGGAGGGGTCGGACACTGAAGCTTTCTTT.